This TCR beta chain was captured in a study of T cells in Graves' hyperthyroidism and ophthalmopathy. Researchers amplified the TCR beta CDR3 regions from RNA transcripts. The TCR CDR3 first-round RT-PCR relied on the HTBI primer set. A single record per CDR3 protein comes from TCRdb applying MiXCR to the multiplex PCR reads. Among around 450,000 distinct CDR3 sequences, roughly an eighth were seen once, and the ten largest hold about 5%. Patients aged 18 to 65 had newly diagnosed hyperthyroidism that had lasted under 2 months. V lost 2 bases, J lost 8 bases, and 9 bases lay in between. Germline CDR1 is SGHNT and CDR2 is YENEEA. This CDR3 is built from 12 residues.

Specimen: blood. This chain links TRBV11-3 with TRBJ1-2, with unresolved D. The receptor's source is a woman between 18 and 29 years old with Graves' hyperthyroidism. The CDR3 protein is CASSLTGKGYTF. In DNA form, the CDR3 reads TGTGCCAGCAGCTTAACCGGGAAAGGCTACACCTTC.